Shown below are 17 T cell receptor beta chains from a single sample sequenced in a study of T cell changes during pregnancy in multiple sclerosis. Profiled with immunoSEQ multiplex PCR; TCRdb holds only in-frame clones, not every one. The sample yields tens of thousands of clones, approximately 94% seen once. The specimen was CD4+ T cells from peripheral blood mononuclear cells, collected in the second trimester of pregnancy. Every receptor here comes from a female donor with multiple sclerosis, enrolled in a pregnancy study.

This sequence joins TRBV6-1 and TRBJ2-7; maybe TRBD2 (5 bases). Trimming cost V 2 bases and J 3 bases, with 8 bases left between them. The germline CDR1 and CDR2 sequences are MNHNS and SASEGT. This CDR3 is 13 amino acids long. The CDR3 is CASSETSLYEQYF. The CDR3 bases are TGTGCCAGCAGTGAAACTAGTCTCTACGAGCAGTACTTC.

The V call is TRBV19, the J call TRBJ2-1; 8 nucleotides align to TRBD2. The V gene end was trimmed by 2 bases and the J gene end by 3 bases; junction bases not matched to a gene: 6. The CDR3 sequence is 16 residues long. Germline V lookup: CDR1 LNHDA, CDR2 SQIVND (reference sequence). CDR3 in amino acids: CASSIKGTRVYNEQFF. The CDR3 DNA is TGTGCCAGTAGTATAAAAGGGACTAGGGTCTACAATGAGCAGTTCTTC.

The chain combines TRBV6-1 with TRBJ1-2; 8 bases are shared with TRBD1. The CDR3 loop spans 14 amino acids. Germline V gene lookup returns CDR1 MNHNS and CDR2 SASEGT. The junction had 3 bases not matched to a gene; V was cut back by 0 bases and J by 6 bases. The CDR3 bases are TGTGCCAGCAGTGAAGCGCAGGGGGCGGATGGCTACACCTTC. Protein product: CASSEAQGADGYTF.

The chain has TRBV30 and TRBJ1-5; D remains unclear. The CDR3 is 13 amino acids. Germline V gives CDR1 GTSNPN, CDR2 SVGIG (reference sequence). Trimming shortened V by 5 bases and J by 4 bases, and 12 bases separated the two germline ends. As DNA, the CDR3 is TGTGCCTGGGCGCTAGGCGGGAATCAGCCCCAGCATTTT. Residues: CAWALGGNQPQHF.

V gene TRBV30 combines with J gene TRBJ2-7, with D possibly TRBD1 on 5 matching bases. In germline, CDR1 is GTSNPN, CDR2 SVGIG (reference sequence). The length of the CDR3 is 13 residues. Trimming left V 4 bases short and J 3 bases short, with 13 bases between. CDR3 nucleotides: TGTGCCTGGAAAGGGGCAGGCGTCTACGAGCAGTACTTC. Translating it yields CAWKGAGVYEQYF.

This chain links TRBV5-1 with TRBJ2-2; D gene uncertain. Per the germline V gene, CDR1 is SGHRS and CDR2 is YFSETQ. This CDR3 spans 15 amino acids. Trimming took off 0 bases at V and 4 bases at J, with 10 bases between the two ends. CDR3 protein: CASSLAGTGTGELFF. DNA of the CDR3: TGCGCCAGCAGCTTGGCCGGTACGGGCACCGGGGAGCTGTTTTTT.

V and J are TRBV6-5 and TRBJ1-1; TRBD1 aligns across 7 bases. J gave up 9 bases and V 7 bases, and 5 bases lay outside the gene matches. The CDR3 is made up of 11 amino acids. Germline loops: CDR1 MNHEY, CDR2 SVGAGI. Here the CDR3 DNA reads TGTGCCAGCAATGCACAGGGGCAAGCTTTCTTT. It encodes CASNAQGQAFF.

This chain uses TRBV6-1 with TRBJ2-2; the D gene is possibly TRBD2 (5 bases). The V gene lost 7 bases and the J gene lost 8 bases, with 17 bases spanning the gap. The CDR3 extends over 14 amino acids. The germline V gene has CDR1 MNHNS and CDR2 SASEGT. The CDR3 DNA reads as TGTGCCAGCAATTCTGGCAGACTAACGGGGGAGCTGTTTTTT. Amino acids: CASNSGRLTGELFF.

This chain uses TRBV4-1 with TRBJ1-1, with a tentative D call TRBD1 (6 bases). From germline, CDR1 is MGHRA and CDR2 YSYEKL. This CDR3 contains 17 residues. The V end lost 0 bases, the J end lost 6 bases, and 20 bases lay between the germline ends. The CDR3 region has the DNA TGCGCCAGCAGCCAAGAGTCTCCTTCGGGGGGGCGTTCTGAAGCTTTCTTT. Protein product: CASSQESPSGGRSEAFF.

The chain uses TRBV21-1 and TRBJ2-7; the D call TRBD1 from the table was never checked on the DNA. TRBV21-1 is a pseudogene locus. The CDR3 has 15 residues. In DNA form, the CDR3 reads TGTGCCAGCAGCAAAGAGGTATCAGGGCGGCGGGAGCAGTACTTC. Protein: CASSKEVSGRREQYF.

This rearrangement joins TRBV9 to TRBJ2-2; 7 nucleotides match TRBD2. This CDR3 contains 14 residues. The junction had 2 bases not matched to a gene; V was cut back by 4 bases and J by 2 bases. CDR1 is SGDLS and CDR2 is YYNGEE in the germline V gene. CDR3 DNA sequence: TGTGCCAGCAGCCGCGGGGGTAACACCGGGGAGCTGTTTTTT. This encodes CASSRGGNTGELFF.

The rearrangement uses TRBV6-6 and TRBJ1-1; no firm D call. The CDR3 length is 11 residues. Deletions cut 7 bases from V and 2 bases from J, with 5 bases between. Germline V gives CDR1 MNHNY, CDR2 SVGAGI (reference sequence). CDR3 nucleotide sequence: TGTGCCAGCACCAAAAACACTGAAGCTTTCTTT. Its protein is CASTKNTEAFF.

V is TRBV5-1 and J is TRBJ2-3; the D gene is possibly TRBD1 (5 bases). The ends were cut back, 4 bases at V and 4 bases at J, with 19 bases in the middle. There are 16 residues in the CDR3. CDR1 and CDR2 (germline): SGHRS, YFSETQ. CDR3 protein: CASSSLGDRSADTQYF. As DNA, the CDR3 is TGCGCCAGCAGCAGCCTAGGGGATCGATCGGCAGATACGCAGTATTTT.

J is TRBJ2-3 and V is TRBV6-5, with 7 bases matching TRBD1. Germline V gives CDR1 MNHEY, CDR2 SVGAGI. V gave up 6 bases and J gave up 4 bases; unmatched junction bases: 10. CDR3 length: 15 amino acids. The chain's CDR3 is CASSPRQGVSDTQYF. DNA for the CDR3: TGTGCCAGCAGCCCGCGACAGGGTGTGTCAGATACGCAGTATTTT.

The CDR3, as DNA: TGTGCCAGTAGAGGGACAGGGGTCACCGGGGAGCTGTTTTTT. This sequence encodes CASRGTGVTGELFF. The V and J genes are TRBV19 and TRBJ2-2, with 10 positions matching TRBD1. J was trimmed by 4 bases and V by 6 bases; bases with no gene match: 2. This CDR3 contains 14 residues. Per germline, CDR1 LNHDA and CDR2 SQIVND (reference sequence).

The chain is built from TRBV15 and TRBJ1-5; TRBD1 might be the D (6 bases). The CDR3 loop spans 16 amino acids. V lost 1 base and J 10 bases, leaving 20 bases between the germline ends. Germline CDR1 reads LNHNV; CDR2 reads YYDKDF (reference sequence). The CDR3 DNA is TGTGCCACCAGCAGAGGTTTGCGGCAGGGGCCCCCACCCCAGCATTTT. Protein product: CATSRGLRQGPPPQHF.

The rearrangement links TRBV15 to TRBJ1-2; 8 bases fit TRBD1. CDR1 and CDR2 from the germline V gene are LNHNV and YYDKDF (reference sequence). After removal of 3 bases from V and 5 bases from J, the junction contained 2 bases not matched to a gene. This CDR3 spans 13 amino acids. The CDR3 reads CATSRDRAYGYTF. The CDR3, as DNA: TGTGCCACCAGCAGGGACAGGGCTTATGGCTACACCTTC. Looking up the rest from reference TRBV15 and TRBJ1-2 gives the full variable domain: DAMVIQNPRYQVTQFGKPVTLSCSQTLNHNVMYWYQQKSSQAPKLLFHYYDKDFNNEADTPDNFQSRRPNTSFCFLDIRSPGLGDTAMYLCATSRDRAYGYTFGSGTRLTVV.